This passage covers 15 T cell receptor beta chains from one sample sequenced in a study of post-analysis software for immune sequencing data. Whole-study results and caveats: The five TRBV segments detected at higher frequency in patients than in controls included TRBV5-6, TRBV5-1 and TRBV20-1.

cDNA libraries for TCR beta contained unique molecular identifiers. Each CDR3 protein gets one entry after TCRdb re-called the PCR reads with MiXCR. The sample consists of approximately 630,000 distinct CDR3 sequences, 55% to 60% of them appearing once. These receptors have no identified antigens. The sequenced sample consisted of blood. These receptors were collected from a girl aged 2 to 9 with multiple sclerosis.

The chain employs TRBV20-1 and TRBJ2-5, with D possibly being TRBD1 (5 bases). V lost 5 bases, J lost 1 base, and 17 bases lay in between. CDR1 is DFQATT and CDR2 is SNEGSKA in the germline V gene (reference sequence). CDR3 size: 15 residues. The CDR3 region has the DNA TGCAGTGCTGACCCCCCCAGCAGGGCCCAAGAGACCCAGTACTTC. Translation gives CSADPPSRAQETQYF.

The J gene is TRBJ2-5, the V gene TRBV11-2; the match to TRBD2 covers 12 bases. With 1 base clipped from V and 0 bases from J, the junction kept 3 bases outside the gene matches. Germline loops: CDR1 SGHAT, CDR2 FQNNGV. This CDR3 contains 17 residues. This CDR3 reads CASSLGGLAGYQETQYF. CDR3 nucleotide sequence: TGTGCCAGCAGCTTAGGCGGACTAGCGGGATACCAAGAGACCCAGTACTTC.

This sequence joins TRBV5-1 and TRBJ2-7; either TRBD1 or TRBD2 may supply D (6 bases each). Germline V gene sequence: CDR1 SGHRS, CDR2 YFSETQ. CDR3 length equals 16 residues. V lost 2 bases and J lost 1, with 16 bases in between. CDR3 in DNA: TGCGCCAGCAGCTTCAAGGAATCGGGGGCATCCTACGAGCAGTACTTC. Protein sequence: CASSFKESGASYEQYF. The full variable domain, its missing parts supplied by reference TRBV5-1 and TRBJ2-7, is KAGVTQTPRYLIKTRGQQVTLSCSPISGHRSVSWYQQTPGQGLQFLFEYFSETQRNKGNFPGRFSGRQFSNSRSEMNVSTLELGDSALYLCASSFKESGASYEQYFGPGTRLTVT.

This chain links TRBV9 with TRBJ2-5; no definite D call. V lost 0 bases, J lost 1 base, and 7 bases lay in between. Germline CDR1 reads SGDLS; CDR2 reads YYNGEE. The length of the CDR3 is 14 residues. The chain's CDR3 is CASSVDQAQETQYF. DNA for the CDR3: TGTGCCAGCAGCGTAGACCAGGCCCAAGAGACCCAGTACTTC. The full variable domain, with the rest looked up from reference TRBV9 and TRBJ2-5, is DSGVTQTPKHLITATGQRVTLRCSPRSGDLSVYWYQQSLDQGLQFLIQYYNGEERAKGNILERFSAQQFPDLHSELNLSSLELGDSALYFCASSVDQAQETQYFGPGTRLLVL.

The CDR3 spells CSVAQGRNMAVEQFF. For the CDR3, the DNA is TGCAGCGTTGCACAGGGGAGAAATATGGCGGTGGAGCAGTTCTTC. This chain joins TRBV29-1 and TRBJ2-1; 7 bases line up with TRBD1. Germline V gives CDR1 SQVTM, CDR2 ANQGSEA. With 4 bases clipped from V and 10 bases from J, the junction kept 16 bases outside the gene matches. The CDR3 length is 15 residues.

The chain employs TRBV4-2 and TRBJ2-3; D is ambiguous. Trimming pared 0 bases from V and 5 bases from J, leaving 6 bases between. The germline V gene encodes CDR1 LGHNA and CDR2 YNFKEQ. The CDR3 loop spans 13 amino acids. The CDR3 DNA sequence: TGTGCCAGCAGCCAAGATATGTTAGATACGCAGTATTTT. Translated: CASSQDMLDTQYF.

The rearrangement joins TRBV29-1 to TRBJ2-1; 7 nucleotides align to TRBD2. V lost 7 bases, J lost 4 bases, and 10 bases stayed unmatched. There are 14 residues in the CDR3. The germline CDR1 and CDR2 sequences are SQVTM and ANQGSEA. The CDR3, as DNA: TGCAGCGCCGGGAGGTGGGAGGTGTACAATGAGCAGTTCTTC. Translating gives CSAGRWEVYNEQFF.

The genes are TRBV9 and TRBJ2-1; D is possibly TRBD1 or TRBD2 (5 bases each). V lost 4 bases and J lost 4, with 15 bases in between. Germline lookup yields CDR1 SGDLS and CDR2 YYNGEE. The length of the CDR3 is 15 residues. In DNA, the CDR3 is TGTGCCAGCAGCCCCCCCGAGGGACGGTACAATGAGCAGTTCTTC. It encodes CASSPPEGRYNEQFF.

This sequence joins TRBV29-1 and TRBJ1-1; D unclear. V was pared by 6 bases and J by 1 base, with 12 bases between. CDR1 and CDR2 (germline): SQVTM, ANQGSEA. The CDR3 length is 13 residues. CDR3 loop: CSVTLTANTEAFF. CDR3 DNA: TGCAGCGTGACATTGACGGCGAACACTGAAGCTTTCTTT.

This chain connects TRBV29-1 to TRBJ2-5; 8 nucleotides align to TRBD1. Germline values: CDR1 SQVTM, CDR2 ANQGSEA. V lost 4 bases, J lost 4 bases, and 8 bases stayed unmatched. CDR3 length equals 14 residues. CDR3 in amino acids: CSVGEDRVRETQYF. CDR3 bases: TGCAGCGTTGGTGAGGACAGGGTACGAGAGACCCAGTACTTC.

The rearrangement joins TRBV6-5 to TRBJ2-1; 16 bases are a match to TRBD2. Germline CDR1 MNHEY, CDR2 SVGAGI. V was pared by 6 bases and J by 8 bases, with 4 bases of the junction left unmatched. The CDR3 runs to 15 residues. The CDR3 sequence is CASSVGLAGGHEQFF. The CDR3 bases are TGTGCCAGCAGCGTGGGACTAGCGGGAGGGCATGAGCAGTTCTTC.

The gene calls are TRBV29-1 and TRBJ2-7; weak D call: TRBD2 (6 bases). The CDR3 is 12 residues long. The germline CDR1 and CDR2 sequences are SQVTM and ANQGSEA. V was trimmed by 4 bases and J by 5 bases, leaving 12 bases between them. This CDR3 is CSVGGVSDEQYF. In nucleotides, the CDR3 is TGCAGCGTTGGCGGGGTTTCGGACGAGCAGTACTTC.

The chain combines TRBV7-6 with TRBJ1-5; unclear D gene. The V gene's germline CDR1 is SGHVS and CDR2 FNYEAQ. The V end lost 0 bases, the J end lost 3 bases, and 9 bases lay between the germline ends. This CDR3 is built from 15 residues. CDR3 residues: CASSLAGRVNQPQHF. The DNA of the CDR3 is TGTGCCAGCAGCTTAGCGGGGAGGGTCAATCAGCCCCAGCATTTT.

The rearrangement uses TRBV5-1 and TRBJ2-1, with 10 bases identical to TRBD1. Germline CDR1 SGHRS, CDR2 YFSETQ. The CDR3 is 17 amino acids. Losses at the gene ends were 4 bases for V and 8 bases for J; bases not matched to a gene: 15. CDR3 loop: CASSPALGTGVSYEQFF. The CDR3 region has the DNA TGCGCCAGCAGCCCCGCCCTAGGGACAGGGGTTTCCTATGAGCAGTTCTTC.

This clonotype appeared once. CDR3 coding DNA: TGTGCCAGCAGTGGCGGACAGAGCTATGGCTACACCTTC. Protein product: CASSGGQSYGYTF. The rearrangement uses TRBV2 and TRBJ1-2, with a tentative D call TRBD1 (6 bases). The CDR3 totals 13 residues. V lost 4 bases to trimming and J lost 4 bases, with 10 bases between them. Germline values: CDR1 SNHLY, CDR2 FYNNEI.